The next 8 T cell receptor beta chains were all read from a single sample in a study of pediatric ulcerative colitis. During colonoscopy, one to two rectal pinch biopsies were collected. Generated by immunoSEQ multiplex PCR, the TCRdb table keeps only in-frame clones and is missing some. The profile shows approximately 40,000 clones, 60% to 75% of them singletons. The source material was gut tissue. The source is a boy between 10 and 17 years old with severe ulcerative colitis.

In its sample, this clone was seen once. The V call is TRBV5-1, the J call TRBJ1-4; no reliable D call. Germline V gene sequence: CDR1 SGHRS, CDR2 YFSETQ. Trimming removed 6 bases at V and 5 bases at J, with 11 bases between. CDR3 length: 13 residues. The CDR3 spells CASTDGPNEKLFF. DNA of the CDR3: TGCGCCAGCACGGACGGACCGAATGAAAAACTGTTTTTT. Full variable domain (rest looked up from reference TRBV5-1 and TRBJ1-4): KAGVTQTPRYLIKTRGQQVTLSCSPISGHRSVSWYQQTPGQGLQFLFEYFSETQRNKGNFPGRFSGRQFSNSRSEMNVSTLELGDSALYLCASTDGPNEKLFFGSGTQLSVL.

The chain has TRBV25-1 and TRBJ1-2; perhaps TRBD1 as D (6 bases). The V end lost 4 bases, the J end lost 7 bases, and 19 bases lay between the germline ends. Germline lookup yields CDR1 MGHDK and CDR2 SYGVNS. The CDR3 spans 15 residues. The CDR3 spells CASSGSGARATGYTF. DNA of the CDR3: TGTGCCAGCAGTGGCTCGGGGGCCCGCGCGACTGGCTACACCTTC.

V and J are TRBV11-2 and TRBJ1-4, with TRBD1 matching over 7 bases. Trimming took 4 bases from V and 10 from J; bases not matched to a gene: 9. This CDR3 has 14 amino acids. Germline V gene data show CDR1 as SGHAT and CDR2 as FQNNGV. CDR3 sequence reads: CASSSRQGGGKLFF. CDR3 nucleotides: TGTGCCAGCAGCTCTAGACAGGGTGGCGGAAAACTGTTTTTT.

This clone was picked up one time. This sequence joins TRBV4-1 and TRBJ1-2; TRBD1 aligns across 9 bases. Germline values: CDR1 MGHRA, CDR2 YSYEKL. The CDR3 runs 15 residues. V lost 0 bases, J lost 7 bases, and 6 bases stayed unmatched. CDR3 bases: TGCGCCAGCAGCCAAGAGAGGAACAGGGGGCTTGGCTACACCTTC. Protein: CASSQERNRGLGYTF.

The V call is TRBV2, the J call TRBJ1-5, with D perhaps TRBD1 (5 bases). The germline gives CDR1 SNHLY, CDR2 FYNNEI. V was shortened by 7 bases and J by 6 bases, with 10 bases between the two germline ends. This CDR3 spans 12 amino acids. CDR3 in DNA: TGTGCCAGCAACGTCGGGGGTCAGCCCCAGCATTTT. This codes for CASNVGGQPQHF.

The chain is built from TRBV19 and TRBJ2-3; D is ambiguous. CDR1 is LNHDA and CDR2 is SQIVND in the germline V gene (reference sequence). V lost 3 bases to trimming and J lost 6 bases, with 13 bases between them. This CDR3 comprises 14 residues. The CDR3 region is CASSIGWIRDTQYF. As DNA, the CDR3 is TGTGCCAGTAGTATCGGCTGGATCAGGGATACGCAGTATTTT.

Here the CDR3 DNA reads TGTGCCAGCAGTGAAGGCCTCAGGGGGCGAGACTATGGCTACACCTTC. The encoded protein is CASSEGLRGRDYGYTF. This chain uses TRBV25-1 with TRBJ1-2; 8 nucleotides align to TRBD1. Germline V gene data show CDR1 as MGHDK and CDR2 as SYGVNS. V was clipped by 2 bases and J by 3 bases; unmatched bases: 8. The CDR3 has 16 amino acids.

CDR3 coding DNA: TGCGCCAGCCGTCAAGAGGGGGTGGGTGAAGCTTTCTTT. Translating gives CASRQEGVGEAFF. The rearrangement links TRBV5-1 to TRBJ1-1, with TRBD1 as a possible D gene (6 bases). This CDR3 is 13 amino acids long. Germline CDR1 is SGHRS and CDR2 is YFSETQ. V was shortened by 7 bases and J by 7 bases, with 17 bases between the two germline ends.